Listed here are 30 T cell receptor beta chains from one sample, sequenced in a study of molecular identifiers for immune sequencing clone quantification. MiXCR, run by TCRdb on the PCR reads, gives a single entry per CDR3 protein. This sample has some 320,000 distinct CDR3 sequences, with roughly 24% found just once. The sequencing sample was made of naive CD8+ T cells from blood, with Jurkat cell RNA spiked in. Subset of the sample: FACS-sorted CD8+CD4-CCR7+CD45RA+ naive T cells. The origin of the receptors is a human donor in good health. Some libraries in this study had Jurkat cell RNA spiked in.

This clonotype was counted ten times or more. The CDR3 region has the DNA TGTGCCAGCAGTTTACATGGGCGGACAGATACGCAGTATTTT. The encoded protein is CASSLHGRTDTQYF. The chain uses TRBV28 and TRBJ2-3; no reliable D call. Germline loops: CDR1 MDHEN, CDR2 SYDVKM. This CDR3 region has 14 residues. V gave up 2 bases and J gave up 3 bases, with 9 bases separating them.

This clonotype was picked up a small number of times. The gene calls are TRBV9 and TRBJ2-3; D may be TRBD1 or TRBD2 (5 bases each). The CDR3 extends over 16 amino acids. The germline V and J ends were trimmed by 0 bases and 1 base, with 12 bases remaining between them. The germline gives CDR1 SGDLS, CDR2 YYNGEE. CDR3: CASSVDGGEGTDTQYF. The CDR3 nucleotides are TGTGCCAGCAGCGTAGATGGGGGAGAGGGCACAGATACGCAGTATTTT. The full variable domain, in which reference TRBV9 and TRBJ2-3 provide the parts outside the CDR3, is DSGVTQTPKHLITATGQRVTLRCSPRSGDLSVYWYQQSLDQGLQFLIQYYNGEERAKGNILERFSAQQFPDLHSELNLSSLELGDSALYFCASSVDGGEGTDTQYFGPGTRLTVL.

Many counts were recorded for this clonotype. The chain employs TRBV19 and TRBJ1-5, with a weak D call TRBD1 (5 bases). The CDR3 spans 16 residues. Germline CDR1 is LNHDA and CDR2 is SQIVND (reference sequence). The V end lost 2 bases, the J end lost 7 bases, and 18 bases lay between the germline ends. The CDR3 region has the DNA TGTGCCAGTAGTATATACGGGGGAGCTTCCAACCAGCCCCAGCATTTT. This encodes CASSIYGGASNQPQHF.

CDR3 in amino acids: CASSLAGVYEQYF. The CDR3 coding sequence is TGTGCCAGCAGCTTGGCAGGGGTCTACGAGCAGTACTTC. The chain carries TRBV5-4 and TRBJ2-7; tentative D call: TRBD1 (6 bases). This CDR3 region has 13 residues. CDR1 and CDR2 (germline): SGHNT, YYREEE (reference sequence). The V and J ends lost 0 bases and 3 bases respectively, with 7 bases between them.

The V gene is TRBV12-3 or TRBV12-4, the J gene TRBJ1-1; TRBD1 aligns across 8 bases. There are 13 residues in the CDR3. V was clipped by 6 bases and J by 4 bases; unmatched bases: 4. CDR3 bases: TGTGCCAGCAGCGGACAGGGATCCACTGAAGCTTTCTTT. It specifies CASSGQGSTEAFF.

As regards this clonotype: The junction does not match germline at one end; this may be a read error. The chain combines TRBV6-2 or TRBV6-3 with TRBJ2-2, with 12 bases identical to TRBD2. Germline V lookup: CDR1 MNHEY, CDR2 SVGEGT. This CDR3 comprises 21 residues. The CDR3 DNA follows: TGTGCCAGCAGTTACTCGATTTTTTTGGGACTAGCGGGTACGAACACCGGGGAGCTGCTTTTT. Its protein product is CASSYSIFLGLAGTNTGELLF.

In this sample, this clonotype turned up a few times. The chain links TRBV27 to TRBJ2-3; 12 bases map to TRBD2. Germline CDR1 is MNHEY and CDR2 is SMNVEV (reference sequence). V shed 6 bases and J 3 bases; nucleotides not matched to a gene: 4. CDR3 length equals 15 residues. The DNA of the CDR3 is TGTGCCAGCAGGCTAGCGGGGGGGCCGACAGATACGCAGTATTTT. Protein sequence: CASRLAGGPTDTQYF.

In its sample, this clonotype was seen a few times. The rearrangement links TRBV20-1 to TRBJ2-7; D is possibly TRBD2 (5 bases). Trimming took off 0 bases at V and 4 bases at J, with 13 bases between the two ends. Germline CDR1 is DFQATT and CDR2 is SNEGSKA (reference sequence). The CDR3 has 14 amino acids. CDR3 nucleotide sequence: TGCAGTGCTAGAGACCAGTGGGAGATGTACGAGCAGTACTTC. The encoded protein is CSARDQWEMYEQYF.

In this sample, this clonotype turned up once. The genes are TRBV24-1 and TRBJ2-7; D is ambiguous. CDR1 is KGHDR, CDR2 SFDVKD, per germline. The V and J ends lost 5 bases and 4 bases respectively, with 5 bases between them. There are 11 residues in the CDR3. CDR3 amino acids: CATSVGYEQYF. The CDR3 coding sequence is TGTGCCACCAGTGTGGGATACGAGCAGTACTTC.

This clonotype was picked up one time. A read error may be the cause here, since a much bigger clone is one base away. This chain connects TRBV5-1 to TRBJ2-7; 7 nucleotides line up with TRBD2. Per germline, CDR1 SGHRS and CDR2 YFSETQ. V lost 6 bases to trimming and J lost 5 bases; unmatched junction nucleotides: 8. The CDR3 spans 13 residues. The CDR3 here is CASKASGFHEQYF. The CDR3 DNA follows: TGCGCCAGCAAGGCTAGCGGCTTCCACGAGCAGTACTTC.

This clonotype was observed many times. The chain combines TRBV6-5 with TRBJ2-3; D remains ambiguous. Germline CDR1 is MNHEY and CDR2 is SVGAGI. This CDR3 has 15 residues. Trimming removed 0 bases at V and 1 base at J, with 8 bases between. The CDR3 loop is CASSYSIRGTDTQYF. In DNA form, the CDR3 reads TGTGCCAGCAGTTACTCTATACGAGGCACAGATACGCAGTATTTT.

This clonotype was seen a single time. The chain recombines TRBV6-2 or TRBV6-3 with TRBJ1-1, with 9 bases matching TRBD1. Germline V gene sequence: CDR1 MNHEY, CDR2 SVGEGT. V was clipped by 5 bases and J by 0 bases; unmatched bases: 10. There are 17 residues in the CDR3. The CDR3 is CASSNRTGENMNTEAFF. CDR3 DNA sequence: TGTGCCAGCAGTAATAGGACAGGGGAGAACATGAACACTGAAGCTTTCTTT.

This clonotype showed up many times. The V call is TRBV5-1, the J call TRBJ2-7; D perhaps matches TRBD2 (6 bases). The CDR3 has 15 amino acids. Trimming left V 3 bases short and J 6 bases short, with 19 bases between. Germline CDR1 is SGHRS and CDR2 is YFSETQ. The CDR3 sequence is CASSSPSGGTGEQYF. In nucleotides, the CDR3 is TGCGCCAGCAGCTCCCCCAGTGGAGGGACCGGCGAGCAGTACTTC.

The chain employs TRBV21-1 and TRBJ2-7. TRBV21-1 is tagged as a pseudogene. This CDR3 is built from 16 residues. The CDR3 here is CASSKVQRGRAYEQYF. The CDR3 DNA is TGTGCCAGCAGCAAAGTCCAGCGAGGAAGAGCCTACGAGCAGTACTTC.

V usage is TRBV28 and J usage is TRBJ2-1; 8 bases fit TRBD2. The V gene's germline CDR1 is MDHEN and CDR2 SYDVKM. CDR3 length: 14 amino acids. The V segment lost 6 bases and the J segment 3 bases; nucleotides outside the gene matches: 4. CDR3 sequence: CASSLLAGYNEQFF. The DNA for the CDR3 is TGTGCCAGCAGCCTGCTAGCGGGCTACAATGAGCAGTTCTTC.

Regarding this clonotype: One end of the junction varies from germline; a read error may be responsible. J is TRBJ1-1 and V is TRBV12-3 or TRBV12-4; no reliable D call. The CDR3 has 11 amino acids. CDR3 bases: TGTGACAGCCAATTAAGGACTGAAGCCTTCTTT. Encoded protein: CDSQLRTEAFF.

The chain employs TRBV12-5 and TRBJ1-1; D is unresolved. Trimming took 1 base from V and 2 from J, leaving 11 bases between them. Germline V gene lookup returns CDR1 LGHNT and CDR2 FRNRAP. The CDR3 contains 15 residues. The CDR3 DNA follows: TGTGCTAGTGGTTTGGATTTAGTTTTAAACACTGAAGCTTTCTTT. Protein: CASGLDLVLNTEAFF.

In its sample, this clonotype was seen a few times. The chain is built from TRBV19 and TRBJ2-3; 9 bases map to TRBD1. With 0 bases clipped from V and 3 bases from J, the junction kept 7 bases outside the gene matches. Germline-derived CDR1 and CDR2 are LNHDA and SQIVND (reference sequence). This CDR3 has 17 amino acids. The CDR3, as DNA: TGTGCCAGTAGTATAGATCTTGGCGGGACAGGGACAGATACGCAGTATTTT. It encodes CASSIDLGGTGTDTQYF.

As concerns this clonotype: A read error is possible here, since a much larger clone lies one base away. The J gene is TRBJ2-7, the V gene TRBV7-2; 7 positions agree with TRBD2. The CDR3 extends over 14 amino acids. Germline V CDR1 and CDR2: SGHTA, FQGNSA. The CDR3 region has the DNA TGTGCCGGCAGCTTCTTCGTGGGGGGGTACGAGCAGTACTTC. As protein: CAGSFFVGGYEQYF.

This clonotype was recorded many times. At one boundary the junction diverges from the germline segment, which might be a read error. This rearrangement joins TRBV7-9 to TRBJ1-1; no firm D call. CDR1 and CDR2 (germline): SEHNR, FQNEAQ (reference sequence). The CDR3 sequence is 12 residues long. The DNA of the CDR3 is TGTGCCAGCAGCCTTTATATCCCTGAGGCTTTCTTT. Protein product: CASSLYIPEAFF.

This clonotype was recorded at least ten times. V usage is TRBV29-1 and J usage is TRBJ2-3; 7 bases are a match to TRBD2. The CDR3 contains 12 residues. The V gene end was trimmed by 4 bases and the J gene end by 9 bases; junction bases not matched to a gene: 7. CDR1 and CDR2 from the germline V gene are SQVTM and ANQGSEA. The CDR3 nucleotides read TGCAGCGTTGGGGATTTCGGGAGGACGCAGTATTTT. Its protein product is CSVGDFGRTQYF.

Notes on this clonotype: This may be a read error: a much more frequent sequence differs by one nucleotide. DNA for the CDR3: TGTGCCAGCAGTCGGGACGGGGCTGAAGCTTTCTTT. Its protein product is CASSRDGAEAFF. The rearrangement links TRBV28 to TRBJ1-1, with a tentative D call TRBD1 (5 bases). This CDR3 region has 12 residues. Trimming left V 5 bases short and J 6 bases short, with 10 bases between. From germline, CDR1 is MDHEN and CDR2 SYDVKM.

This clonotype has ten or more counts. This chain links TRBV29-1 with TRBJ2-2; the D call may be TRBD1 or TRBD2 (6 bases each). This CDR3 contains 14 residues. V was pared by 4 bases and J by 3 bases, with 12 bases between. From germline, CDR1 is SQVTM and CDR2 ANQGSEA. CDR3 bases: TGCAGCGTTGTCGCGGGACATCACACCGGGGAGCTGTTTTTT. Translation gives CSVVAGHHTGELFF.

This clonotype was observed a few times. The chain is built from TRBV20-1 and TRBJ2-3; D might be TRBD2 (6 bases). Germline assignment: CDR1 DFQATT and CDR2 SNEGSKA (reference sequence). The CDR3 covers 13 residues. The V gene lost 2 bases and the J gene lost 2 bases, with 8 bases spanning the gap. The DNA for the CDR3 is TGCAGTGCTAGACCGGACTACACAGATACGCAGTATTTT. Translated, it gives CSARPDYTDTQYF.

This clonotype appeared many times. The chain combines TRBV12-3 or TRBV12-4 with TRBJ2-3, with TRBD2 as a possible D gene (7 bases). V was pared by 2 bases and J by 6 bases, with 18 bases between. The CDR3 spans 16 residues. The CDR3 loop reads CASSLLGGGAEDTQYF. The CDR3 DNA reads as TGTGCCAGCAGTTTATTAGGTGGGGGGGCAGAGGATACGCAGTATTTT.

This clonotype was picked up many times. The chain recombines TRBV7-9 with TRBJ1-1; D not certain. V lost 5 bases and J lost 1, with 11 bases in between. CDR1 is SEHNR, CDR2 FQNEAQ, per germline (reference sequence). The CDR3 covers 14 residues. The CDR3 loop reads CASSPLTENTEAFF. The CDR3 coding sequence is TGTGCCAGCAGCCCGTTGACGGAGAACACTGAAGCTTTCTTT.

This clonotype was recorded many times. The rearrangement joins TRBV7-9 to TRBJ2-3; 7 nucleotides line up with TRBD1. Looked up from germline, CDR1 is SEHNR and CDR2 is FQNEAQ (reference sequence). The length of the CDR3 is 15 residues. V dropped 0 bases and J dropped 6; count of bases not matched to a gene: 6. CDR3 region: CASSLAGGQTDTQYF. Written as DNA, the CDR3 is TGTGCCAGCAGCTTAGCTGGGGGACAGACTGATACGCAGTATTTT.

This clonotype occurred many times. V usage is TRBV7-9 and J usage is TRBJ2-1; D unresolved. CDR3 size: 13 residues. Germline V CDR1 and CDR2: SEHNR, FQNEAQ (reference sequence). The V and J ends lost 5 bases and 5 bases respectively, with 10 bases between them. The DNA of the CDR3 is TGTGCCAGCAGCCCGCCGTCACACAATGAGCAGTTCTTC. It translates to CASSPPSHNEQFF.

The chain combines TRBV7-2 with TRBJ1-2, with D uncertain. The CDR3 sequence is 15 residues long. CDR1 SGHTA and CDR2 FQGNSA come from the germline V gene. V dropped 3 bases and J dropped 2 bases, with 13 bases sitting between them. CDR3 sequence: CASSLNSLLNYGYTF. CDR3 nucleotide sequence: TGTGCCAGCAGCTTGAACAGTCTTTTAAACTATGGCTACACCTTC.

The rearrangement joins TRBV19 to TRBJ2-7; the match to TRBD1 covers 12 bases. Germline V gene data show CDR1 as LNHDA and CDR2 as SQIVND (reference sequence). After removal of 10 bases from V and 5 bases from J, the junction contained 6 bases not matched to a gene. The CDR3 spans 13 residues. Written as DNA, the CDR3 is TGTGCCACTGCCGGGACAGGGGGCAACGAGCAGTACTTC. As protein: CATAGTGGNEQYF.